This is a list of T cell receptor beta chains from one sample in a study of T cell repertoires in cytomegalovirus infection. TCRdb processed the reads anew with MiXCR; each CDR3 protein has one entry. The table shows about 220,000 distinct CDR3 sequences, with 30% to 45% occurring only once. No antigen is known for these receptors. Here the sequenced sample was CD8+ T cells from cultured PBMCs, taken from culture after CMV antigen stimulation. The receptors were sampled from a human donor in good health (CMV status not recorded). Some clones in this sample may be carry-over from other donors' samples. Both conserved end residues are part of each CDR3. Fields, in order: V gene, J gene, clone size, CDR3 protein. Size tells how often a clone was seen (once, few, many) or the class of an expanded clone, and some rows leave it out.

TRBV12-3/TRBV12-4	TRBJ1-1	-	CASTAGGFMAFF
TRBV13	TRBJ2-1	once	CASSLGGEGYEQFF
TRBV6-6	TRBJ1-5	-	CASSYRDRGQNQPQHF
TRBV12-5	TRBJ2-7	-	CASGPQGGRGHTYEQYF
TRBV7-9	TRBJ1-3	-	CASSPKQGAKGNTIYF
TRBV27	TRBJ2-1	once	CASSLFPPGQTYNEQFF
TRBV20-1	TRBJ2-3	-	CSAETGLAGGSDTQYF
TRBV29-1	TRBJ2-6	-	CSVEAPQGSSGANVLTF
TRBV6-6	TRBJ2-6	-	CASLGGANVLTF
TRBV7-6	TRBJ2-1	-	CASSPDETGPLYNEQFF
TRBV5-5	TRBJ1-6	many	CASSSAPGRSPLHF
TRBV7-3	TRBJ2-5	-	CASSPGPGKTQYF
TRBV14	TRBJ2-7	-	CASSQDRAGVPFSYEQYF
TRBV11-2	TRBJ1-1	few	CASSQKTGAHLNTEAFF
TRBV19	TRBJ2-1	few	CASSSLGERSYNEQFF
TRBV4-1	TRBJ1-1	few	CASSLHAGESTEAFF
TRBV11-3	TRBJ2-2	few	CASSSPIQTDNTGELFF
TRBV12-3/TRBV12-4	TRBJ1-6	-	CASSWGVSSYNSPLHF
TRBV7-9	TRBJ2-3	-	CASIQESTDTQYF
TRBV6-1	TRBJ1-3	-	CASSYSPGTYSGNTIYF
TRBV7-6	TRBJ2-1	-	CASSSQRVMRPNGQFF
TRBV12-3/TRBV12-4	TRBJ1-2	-	CASSPDPNYGYTF
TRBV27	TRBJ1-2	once	CASSPTGTGHYGYTF
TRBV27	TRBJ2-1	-	CASSLSDSNEQFF
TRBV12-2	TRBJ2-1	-	CASSPRLAGGGNDQFF
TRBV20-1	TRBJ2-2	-	CSAGGLRDTGELFF
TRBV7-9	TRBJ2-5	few	CASSPRDREGETQYF
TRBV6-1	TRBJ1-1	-	CASSKYRRDMNTEAFF
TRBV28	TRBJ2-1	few	CASSFLGLAASYNEQFF
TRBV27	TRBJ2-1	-	CASSFVSGGYNEQFF
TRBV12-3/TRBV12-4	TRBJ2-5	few	CASSSGRYQETQYF
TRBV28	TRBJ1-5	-	CASSWEGQPQHF
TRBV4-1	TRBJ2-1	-	CASSQDEGSSYNEQFF
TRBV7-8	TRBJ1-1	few	CASIQGPRTEAFF
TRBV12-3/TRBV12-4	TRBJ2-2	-	CASTEDSSPNTGELFF
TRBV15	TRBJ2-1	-	CATSRGVGLADNEQFF
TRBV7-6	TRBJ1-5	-	CASSSQGDNNQPQHF
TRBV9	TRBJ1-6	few	CASSVEGQLNSPLHF
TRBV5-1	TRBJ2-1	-	CASSLEGRREQFF
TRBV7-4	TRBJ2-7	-	CASSLILSDTYEQYF
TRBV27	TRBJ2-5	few	CASSLSNSYQETQYF
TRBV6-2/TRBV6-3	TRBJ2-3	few	CASSYPTSGYTDTQYF
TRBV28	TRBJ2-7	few	CASSLGQFSYEQYF
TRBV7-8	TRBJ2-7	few	CASSRPRVAGFYEQYF
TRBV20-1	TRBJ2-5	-	CSARDPLAGGNQVTQYF
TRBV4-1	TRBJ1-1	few	CASSQEGGSTRNTEAFF